The 31 T cell receptor beta chains presented below share a single source sample, sequenced in a study of T cell repertoires in cytomegalovirus infection. TCRdb reanalysed the reads using MiXCR and keeps one entry per CDR3 protein. The table lists 100,000 or so distinct CDR3 sequences, under 25% of them singletons. Sequencing was done on a sample of CD8+ T cells from PBMCs. The receptors derive from a human donor in good health (CMV status not recorded). Some clones in this sample may be carry-over from other donors' samples.

V usage is TRBV20-1 and J usage is TRBJ2-7; 11 bases map to TRBD2. CDR3 length equals 16 residues. Per the germline V gene, CDR1 is DFQATT and CDR2 is SNEGSKA (reference sequence). J was trimmed by 2 bases and V by 2 bases; bases with no gene match: 8. The CDR3 coding sequence is TGCAGTGCTAGACGGCCTAGCGGGGGGAGCCCCTACGAGCAGTACTTC. Its translation is CSARRPSGGSPYEQYF.

This clonotype was counted at least ten times. The chain joins TRBV7-2 to TRBJ1-1, with 7 bases that match TRBD1. Germline V gene lookup returns CDR1 SGHTA and CDR2 FQGNSA. J gave up 5 bases and V 5 bases, and 14 bases lay outside the gene matches. This CDR3 has 16 residues. The CDR3: CASSPRDTGVWTEAFF. CDR3 nucleotide sequence: TGTGCCAGCAGCCCGAGGGACACAGGGGTATGGACTGAAGCTTTCTTT.

This clonotype occurred many times. The CDR3 DNA reads TGTGCCAGCAGCTTAGCGCGCGGGGGGTTCAAAGACTACGAGCAGTACTTC. Encoded protein: CASSLARGGFKDYEQYF. The V call is TRBV7-9, the J call TRBJ2-7, with 8 bases identical to TRBD2. Germline V gives CDR1 SEHNR, CDR2 FQNEAQ (reference sequence). The trim removed 0 bases at V and 3 bases at J, leaving 10 bases unmatched. CDR3 length equals 17 residues.

The J gene is TRBJ2-7, the V gene TRBV4-1, with 9 bases fitting TRBD1. The CDR3 loop spans 15 amino acids. Per germline, CDR1 MGHRA and CDR2 YSYEKL. J was trimmed by 0 bases and V by 3 bases; bases with no gene match: 3. The DNA for the CDR3 is TGCGCCAGCAGCCACGGACAGGGGAGCTCCTACGAGCAGTACTTC. It specifies CASSHGQGSSYEQYF.

This clonotype was seen more than once but under ten times. The J gene is TRBJ2-6, the V gene TRBV29-1, with no clear D. Trimming pared 5 bases from V and 2 bases from J, leaving 7 bases between. The germline V gene encodes CDR1 SQVTM and CDR2 ANQGSEA. The CDR3 is 13 amino acids. The CDR3 DNA reads as TGCAGCGTTCGAGACGCTGGGGCCAACGTCCTGACTTTC. The encoded protein is CSVRDAGANVLTF.

The genes are TRBV4-1 and TRBJ2-2, with 9 nucleotides matching TRBD1. V trimming: 0 bases; J trimming: 7 bases; junction bases outside the gene matches: 9. Germline assignment: CDR1 MGHRA and CDR2 YSYEKL. This CDR3 contains 17 residues. CDR3: CASSQEAGTGWIGELFF. The CDR3 DNA is TGCGCCAGCAGCCAAGAAGCTGGGACAGGGTGGATCGGGGAGCTGTTTTTT.

This clonotype was found a few times. The genes are TRBV7-2 and TRBJ1-2; 9 bases fit TRBD1. Germline CDR1 reads SGHTA; CDR2 reads FQGNSA. CDR3 length: 13 amino acids. The V and J ends lost 5 bases and 6 bases, in that order; junction bases with no gene match: 4. In DNA, the CDR3 is TGTGCCAGCAGCCCCCGGACAGGGGATGGCTACACCTTC. Encoded protein: CASSPRTGDGYTF.

The V gene is TRBV28, the J gene TRBJ2-1; 13 bases agree with TRBD2. V lost 5 bases to trimming and J lost 3 bases; unmatched junction nucleotides: 13. The CDR3 runs to 19 residues. Germline V gives CDR1 MDHEN, CDR2 SYDVKM. CDR3 in amino acids: CASSPHQGTSGVNYNEQFF. Written as DNA, the CDR3 is TGTGCCAGCAGTCCCCACCAGGGGACTAGCGGGGTGAACTACAATGAGCAGTTCTTC.

This clonotype was seen more than once but under ten times. This rearrangement joins TRBV30 to TRBJ1-2, with TRBD1 identical over 9 bases. V was pared by 4 bases and J by 1 base, with 1 base of the junction left unmatched. This CDR3 is 13 amino acids long. Germline CDR1 is GTSNPN and CDR2 is SVGIG (reference sequence). For the CDR3, the DNA is TGTGCCTGGAAGGACAGGGGTAACTATGGCTACACCTTC. Its translation is CAWKDRGNYGYTF.

The chain's CDR3 is CASSLDTMDTEAFF. The CDR3 nucleotides are TGTGCCAGCAGTCTGGACACCATGGACACTGAAGCTTTCTTT. The chain combines TRBV12-3 or TRBV12-4 with TRBJ1-1; D possibly corresponds to TRBD1 (5 bases). The V gene lost 5 bases and the J gene lost 3 bases, with 13 bases spanning the gap. This CDR3 region has 14 residues.

The table lists this clonotype with a few counts. The rearrangement joins TRBV29-1 to TRBJ2-4; tentatively, D is TRBD1 (6 bases). There are 12 residues in the CDR3. Germline lookup yields CDR1 SQVTM and CDR2 ANQGSEA. The V end was cut by 6 bases, the J end by 0 bases, with 6 bases between. The CDR3 loop reads CSVQGAKNIQYF. The DNA for the CDR3 is TGCAGCGTACAGGGAGCCAAAAACATTCAGTACTTC.

The chain links TRBV6-2 or TRBV6-3 to TRBJ2-7; perhaps TRBD2 as D (6 bases). Germline CDR1 and CDR2: MNHEY and SVGEGT. V dropped 2 bases and J dropped 3 bases, with 14 bases sitting between them. This CDR3 has 15 amino acids. CDR3 sequence reads: CASSYPGEAVYEQYF. The CDR3 DNA reads as TGTGCCAGCAGTTACCCGGGGGAGGCGGTCTACGAGCAGTACTTC.

In its sample, this clonotype was seen a few times. The chain employs TRBV7-9 and TRBJ2-1; maybe TRBD1 (5 bases). V was clipped by 0 bases and J by 8 bases, with 8 bases between them. This CDR3 is built from 13 residues. Germline V gene lookup returns CDR1 SEHNR and CDR2 FQNEAQ (reference sequence). The CDR3 sequence: CASSLATRDEQFF. CDR3 coding DNA: TGTGCCAGCAGCTTAGCGACCAGGGATGAGCAGTTCTTC.

This clonotype showed up many times. The rearrangement uses TRBV7-2 and TRBJ1-1, with D possibly being TRBD1 (5 bases). V lost 2 bases, J lost 6 bases, and 19 bases lay in between. CDR3 size: 16 residues. CDR1 SGHTA and CDR2 FQGNSA come from the germline V gene. DNA for the CDR3: TGTGCCAGCAGCTTATCCCTGGGACGCGGCACCGCTGAAGCTTTCTTT. Its translation is CASSLSLGRGTAEAFF.

This clonotype was detected ten times or more. The genes are TRBV7-2 and TRBJ1-4, with D unclear. Per the germline V gene, CDR1 is SGHTA and CDR2 is FQGNSA. V shed 5 bases and J shed 0 bases, with 10 bases lying between them. The length of the CDR3 is 15 residues. The CDR3 DNA follows: TGTGCCAGCAGCCAATGGGGTGCAACTAATGAAAAACTGTTTTTT. This translates into CASSQWGATNEKLFF.

The V gene is TRBV28, the J gene TRBJ2-7, with TRBD2 as a possible D gene (6 bases). The CDR3 runs 15 residues. Germline assignment: CDR1 MDHEN and CDR2 SYDVKM. V was pared by 4 bases and J by 6 bases, with 19 bases between. CDR3 bases: TGTGCCAGCAGTTCAATACCCGGGACTTCCCGCGAGCAGTACTTC. This translates into CASSSIPGTSREQYF.

The chain couples TRBV6-2 or TRBV6-3 to TRBJ2-1; D is unclear. The length of the CDR3 is 16 residues. The germline gives CDR1 MNHEY, CDR2 SVGEGT. The V end was cut by 2 bases, the J end by 0 bases, with 11 bases between. CDR3 region: CASSYGWASSYNEQFF. The CDR3 DNA reads TGTGCCAGCAGTTACGGGTGGGCCAGCTCCTACAATGAGCAGTTCTTC.

Comment on this clonotype: The junction shows a germline mismatch at one end, possibly a read error. J is TRBJ2-7 and V is TRBV12-3 or TRBV12-4; D is tentatively TRBD1 or TRBD2 (6 bases each). The CDR3 covers 15 residues. DNA for the CDR3: TGTGCCAGCAGTCACCTTAGGGGGGTGTTCTACAAGCAGTACTTC. Protein product: CASSHLRGVFYKQYF.

This chain links TRBV11-2 with TRBJ2-4; the D is unclear. The CDR3 length is 13 residues. Deletions cut 5 bases from V and 2 bases from J, with 7 bases between. Germline CDR1 SGHAT, CDR2 FQNNGV. The CDR3 region is CASSPSSKNIQYF. CDR3 coding DNA: TGTGCCAGCAGCCCGAGCTCCAAAAACATTCAGTACTTC.

This clonotype was counted a single time. V is TRBV29-1 and J is TRBJ1-2, with TRBD1 as a possible D gene (5 bases). The ends were cut back, 7 bases at V and 8 bases at J, with 20 bases in the middle. The CDR3 loop spans 13 amino acids. Germline V gene sequence: CDR1 SQVTM, CDR2 ANQGSEA. CDR3 loop: CSAPVQGVEGYTF. The CDR3 coding sequence is TGCAGCGCCCCAGTCCAGGGTGTAGAGGGCTACACCTTC.

The rearrangement uses TRBV6-2 or TRBV6-3 and TRBJ2-7; tentatively, D is TRBD1 (5 bases). This CDR3 is 17 amino acids long. Germline CDR1 reads MNHEY; CDR2 reads SVGEGT. The ends were cut back, 7 bases at V and 0 bases at J, with 22 bases in the middle. The CDR3, as DNA: TGTGCCAGCACCTCTCTCTTGGGCAGGGCGAGCTCCTACGAGCAGTACTTC. Translating gives CASTSLLGRASSYEQYF.

The chain couples TRBV13 to TRBJ2-7; the match to TRBD1 covers 7 bases. Germline CDR1 PRHDT, CDR2 FYEKMQ (reference sequence). The J segment lost 2 bases and the V segment lost 5 bases, leaving 6 bases of the junction unmatched. The CDR3 spans 14 residues. The CDR3 DNA reads TGTGCCAGCAGCACCCGACAGGGAACCTACGAGCAGTACTTC. As protein: CASSTRQGTYEQYF.

This clonotype was seen a handful of times. J is TRBJ2-7 and V is TRBV29-1; D possibly matches TRBD1 or TRBD2 (5 bases each). CDR1 SQVTM and CDR2 ANQGSEA come from the germline V gene. CDR3 length: 13 amino acids. V lost 6 bases to trimming and J lost 5 bases, with 17 bases between them. This chain's CDR3 is CSVGDLGDHEQYF. CDR3 sequence (DNA): TGCAGCGTGGGGGATTTAGGGGACCACGAGCAGTACTTC.

The chain joins TRBV4-1 to TRBJ2-1, with 8 bases that match TRBD1. The CDR3 spans 14 residues. V shed 4 bases, J shed 8 bases, and the junction held 7 bases outside the gene matches. CDR1 is MGHRA and CDR2 is YSYEKL in the germline V gene. The CDR3 loop reads CASSRQGAFDEQFF. CDR3 nucleotide sequence: TGCGCCAGCAGCCGTCAGGGGGCGTTTGATGAGCAGTTCTTC.

The V and J genes are TRBV27 and TRBJ1-2; D call uncertain. Looked up from germline, CDR1 is MNHEY and CDR2 is SMNVEV (reference sequence). This CDR3 has 16 residues. The V and J ends lost 0 bases and 1 base respectively, with 12 bases between them. The CDR3 region has the DNA TGTGCCAGCAGTTTATCGTCAGGCGACGTTAACTATGGCTACACCTTC. It codes for CASSLSSGDVNYGYTF.

The J gene is TRBJ2-3, the V gene TRBV28, with 9 bases aligning to TRBD1. The ends lost 5 bases at V and 4 bases at J; junction bases unmatched: 10. This CDR3 region has 16 residues. CDR1 and CDR2 (germline): MDHEN, SYDVKM. The CDR3 nucleotides read TGTGCCAGCAGTGTTTCCGGGACAGGGACATCAGATACGCAGTATTTT. Encoded protein: CASSVSGTGTSDTQYF.

This clonotype was observed a handful of times. This CDR3 reads CATSGTGVNQPQHF. The CDR3 DNA reads TGTGCCACCTCCGGGACAGGGGTCAATCAGCCCCAGCATTTT. This chain uses TRBV27 with TRBJ1-5, with TRBD1 identical over 10 bases. Germline lookup yields CDR1 MNHEY and CDR2 SMNVEV (reference sequence). Losses at the gene ends were 10 bases for V and 3 bases for J; bases not matched to a gene: 6. The length of the CDR3 is 14 residues.

There are a few counts of this clonotype. The V gene is TRBV20-1, the J gene TRBJ2-1; D remains unclear. V was cut by 3 bases and J by 9 bases, with 6 bases left in between. The germline V gene has CDR1 DFQATT and CDR2 SNEGSKA (reference sequence). The CDR3 has 10 amino acids. The CDR3 nucleotides are TGCAGTGCTAGTCGAGGTGAGCAGTTCTTC. It codes for CSASRGEQFF.

This chain uses TRBV5-1 with TRBJ2-2; the D is unclear. This CDR3 is 16 amino acids long. Trimming removed 0 bases at V and 0 bases at J, with 9 bases between. Germline assignment: CDR1 SGHRS and CDR2 YFSETQ. The CDR3 region is CASSLAVGSNTGELFF. Here the CDR3 DNA reads TGCGCCAGCAGCTTGGCCGTGGGTTCGAACACCGGGGAGCTGTTTTTT.

The chain combines TRBV6-2 or TRBV6-3 with TRBJ1-1; 8 bases map to TRBD1. The CDR3 consists of 14 residues. V was pared by 4 bases and J by 5 bases, with 6 bases of the junction left unmatched. Per germline, CDR1 MNHEY and CDR2 SVGEGT. The CDR3 DNA follows: TGTGCCAGCAGTTTGACAGGGGCACCGACTGAAGCTTTCTTT. Its translation: CASSLTGAPTEAFF.

This clonotype was counted only a few times. This chain links TRBV18 with TRBJ2-7; D is unclear. The CDR3 length is 14 residues. Germline assignment: CDR1 KGHSH and CDR2 LQKENI. V lost 2 bases and J 0 bases, leaving 8 bases between the germline ends. CDR3 loop: CASSPSTSSYEQYF. The CDR3 DNA follows: TGTGCCAGCTCACCAAGTACGAGCTCCTACGAGCAGTACTTC. Complete variable domain (other parts from reference TRBV18 and TRBJ2-7): NAGVMQNPRHLVRRRGQEARLRCSPMKGHSHVYWYRQLPEEGLKFMVYLQKENIIDESGMPKERFSAEFPKEGPSILRIQQVVRGDSAAYFCASSPSTSSYEQYFGPGTRLTVT.